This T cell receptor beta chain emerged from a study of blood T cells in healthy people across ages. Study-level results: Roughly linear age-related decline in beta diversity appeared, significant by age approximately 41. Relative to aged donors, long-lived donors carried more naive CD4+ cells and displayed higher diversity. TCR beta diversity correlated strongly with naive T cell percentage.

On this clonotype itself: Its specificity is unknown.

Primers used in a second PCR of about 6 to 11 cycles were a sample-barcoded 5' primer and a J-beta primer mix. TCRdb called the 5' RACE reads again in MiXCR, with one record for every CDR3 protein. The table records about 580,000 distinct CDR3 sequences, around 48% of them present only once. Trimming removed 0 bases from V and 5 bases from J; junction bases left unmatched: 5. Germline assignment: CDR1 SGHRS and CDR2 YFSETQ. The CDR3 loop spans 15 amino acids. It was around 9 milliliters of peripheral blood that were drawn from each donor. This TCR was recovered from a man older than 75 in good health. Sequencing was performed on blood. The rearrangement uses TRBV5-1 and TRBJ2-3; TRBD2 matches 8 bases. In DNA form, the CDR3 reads TGCGCCAGCAGCTTGGACGGGACTAGTAAAGATACGCAGTATTTT. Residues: CASSLDGTSKDTQYF.